This is a list of T cell receptor beta chains from one sample in a study of immune characterization of retroperitoneal liposarcoma. MiXCR was run by TCRdb on the PCR reads, yielding one entry per CDR3 protein. The data show 9,000 to 10,000 distinct CDR3 sequences, 28% seen once. Sequencing was performed on tumor tissue. Every receptor here comes from a male donor with retroperitoneal liposarcoma. The CDR3 runs from the conserved cysteine through the conserved F or W. A D gene is named only where the DNA matches it firmly. Size is stated for part of the rows, as once, few or many counts, or as a class when the clone is expanded.

j_gene: TRBJ2-7
d_gene: .
abundance: large
v_gene: TRBV7-2
CDR3aa: CASSPLYGAYNEQYF
CDR3nt: TGTGCCAGCAGCCCTTTGTATGGGGCCTACAATGAGCAGTACTTC

j_gene: TRBJ2-3
d_gene: TRBD2
abundance: .
v_gene: TRBV25-1
CDR3aa: CASSDSIGGESDTQYF
CDR3nt: TGTGCCAGCAGTGACTCCATTGGGGGGGAGTCAGATACGCAGTATTTT

j_gene: TRBJ2-1
d_gene: .
abundance: few
v_gene: TRBV6-6
CDR3aa: CASSYSTYRKNEQFF
CDR3nt: TGTGCCAGCAGTTACTCGACGTACAGGAAGAATGAGCAGTTCTTC

j_gene: TRBJ1-5
d_gene: .
abundance: few
v_gene: TRBV7-2
CDR3aa: CASSPNRSNQPQHF
CDR3nt: TGTGCCAGCAGCCCGAATCGGAGCAATCAGCCCCAGCATTTT

j_gene: TRBJ2-7
d_gene: .
abundance: medium-sized
v_gene: TRBV12-3/TRBV12-4
CDR3aa: CASSLGEVQEQYF
CDR3nt: TGTGCCAGCAGTTTGGGGGAGGTGCAGGAGCAGTACTTC

j_gene: TRBJ2-2
d_gene: .
abundance: few
v_gene: TRBV12-3/TRBV12-4
CDR3aa: CASSLAFFRAPGELFF
CDR3nt: TGTGCCAGCAGTTTAGCGTTCTTCAGGGCTCCCGGGGAGCTGTTTTTT

j_gene: TRBJ2-3
d_gene: TRBD2
abundance: .
v_gene: TRBV27
CDR3aa: CASSPRRGGGTDTQYF
CDR3nt: TGTGCCAGCAGCCCCCGGAGGGGCGGGGGTACAGATACGCAGTATTTT

j_gene: TRBJ2-1
d_gene: TRBD2
abundance: .
v_gene: TRBV6-1
CDR3aa: CASSEFVGGNQGNEQFF
CDR3nt: TGTGCCAGCAGTGAATTCGTCGGGGGGAATCAAGGGAATGAGCAGTTCTTC

j_gene: TRBJ2-3
d_gene: TRBD2
abundance: many
v_gene: TRBV12-3/TRBV12-4
CDR3aa: CASSLASGSATQYF
CDR3nt: TGTGCCAGCAGTTTGGCTAGCGGGAGTGCTACGCAGTATTTT

j_gene: TRBJ2-2
d_gene: TRBD1
abundance: .
v_gene: TRBV6-1
CDR3aa: CATRRGRLGTGELFF
CDR3nt: TGTGCCACCCGAAGGGGGCGATTGGGAACCGGGGAGCTGTTTTTT

j_gene: TRBJ2-5
d_gene: TRBD1
abundance: .
v_gene: TRBV6-6
CDR3aa: CASSYGTGIQETQYF
CDR3nt: TGTGCCAGCAGTTACGGGACAGGGATACAAGAGACCCAGTACTTC

j_gene: TRBJ2-3
d_gene: TRBD2
abundance: medium-sized
v_gene: TRBV7-2
CDR3aa: CASSLGGLAGDAQYF
CDR3nt: TGTGCCAGCAGCTTAGGGGGGCTAGCGGGAGACGCGCAGTATTTT

j_gene: TRBJ1-2
d_gene: .
abundance: medium-sized
v_gene: TRBV6-1
CDR3aa: CASSEGIGQYGYTF
CDR3nt: TGTGCCAGCAGTGAAGGAATAGGGCAGTATGGCTACACCTTC

j_gene: TRBJ1-4
d_gene: .
abundance: .
v_gene: TRBV6-6
CDR3aa: CATKKWENEKLFF
CDR3nt: TGTGCCACTAAGAAGTGGGAAAATGAAAAACTGTTTTTT

j_gene: TRBJ2-3
d_gene: .
abundance: few
v_gene: TRBV7-8
CDR3aa: CASSFVGRGTSDTQYF
CDR3nt: TGTGCCAGCAGCTTTGTAGGCAGGGGTACTTCCGATACGCAGTATTTT

j_gene: TRBJ2-3
d_gene: .
abundance: .
v_gene: TRBV25-1
CDR3aa: CASTAGDTQYF
CDR3nt: TGTGCCAGCACCGCGGGAGATACGCAGTATTTT

j_gene: TRBJ1-2
d_gene: .
abundance: .
v_gene: TRBV6-1
CDR3aa: CASSPGAWGYTF
CDR3nt: TGTGCCAGCAGCCCAGGGGCCTGGGGCTACACCTTC

j_gene: TRBJ2-1
d_gene: TRBD2
abundance: .
v_gene: TRBV12-3/TRBV12-4
CDR3aa: CASTAAGETQFF
CDR3nt: TGTGCCAGCACCGCGGCGGGAGAGACCCAGTTCTTC

j_gene: TRBJ1-5
d_gene: .
abundance: few
v_gene: TRBV7-2
CDR3aa: CASSLARGPQPQHF
CDR3nt: TGTGCCAGCAGCTTAGCCCGCGGCCCTCAGCCCCAGCATTTT

j_gene: TRBJ2-7
d_gene: .
abundance: .
v_gene: TRBV7-2
CDR3aa: CASSIQGESDEQYF
CDR3nt: TGTGCCAGCAGCATACAGGGTGAGAGTGACGAGCAGTACTTC

j_gene: TRBJ2-1
d_gene: TRBD2
abundance: medium-sized
v_gene: TRBV7-8
CDR3aa: CASRMYTSGRIYEQFF
CDR3nt: TGTGCCAGCAGGATGTACACTAGCGGGAGAATCTACGAGCAGTTCTTC

j_gene: TRBJ2-1
d_gene: .
abundance: few
v_gene: TRBV7-8
CDR3aa: CASSLSLAYEQFF
CDR3nt: TGTGCCAGCAGCTTATCACTAGCCTACGAGCAGTTCTTC

j_gene: TRBJ2-7
d_gene: .
abundance: few
v_gene: TRBV11-1
CDR3aa: CASTEDGGPSYNEQYF
CDR3nt: TGTGCCAGCACCGAAGACGGGGGGCCCTCCTACAATGAGCAGTACTTC

j_gene: TRBJ2-7
d_gene: TRBD2
abundance: .
v_gene: TRBV6-1
CDR3aa: CASSEFVGRGNEQYF
CDR3nt: TGTGCCAGCAGTGAATTTGTCGGGAGGGGAAATGAGCAGTACTTC

j_gene: TRBJ2-1
d_gene: .
abundance: .
v_gene: TRBV7-8
CDR3aa: CASSFPRAEQFF
CDR3nt: TGTGCCAGCAGCTTTCCCAGGGCCGAGCAGTTCTTC

j_gene: TRBJ2-5
d_gene: .
abundance: medium-sized
v_gene: TRBV6-1
CDR3aa: CASSALQGLRETQYF
CDR3nt: TGTGCCAGCAGTGCCCTACAGGGTTTGAGAGAGACCCAGTACTTC

j_gene: TRBJ2-2
d_gene: .
abundance: many
v_gene: TRBV6-1
CDR3aa: CASSQGTGELFF
CDR3nt: TGTGCCAGCAGTCAAGGGACCGGGGAGCTGTTTTTT

j_gene: TRBJ2-1
d_gene: TRBD1
abundance: .
v_gene: TRBV28
CDR3aa: CASPRQGVGEQFF
CDR3nt: TGTGCCAGTCCGAGGCAGGGGGTAGGGGAGCAGTTCTTC

j_gene: TRBJ1-3
d_gene: .
abundance: .
v_gene: TRBV12-3/TRBV12-4
CDR3aa: CASSLDSRGHTIYF
CDR3nt: TGTGCCAGCAGTTTAGACTCAAGGGGTCACACCATATATTTT

j_gene: TRBJ2-1
d_gene: TRBD1
abundance: medium-sized
v_gene: TRBV7-6
CDR3aa: CASSLGRTGSSKNIQFF
CDR3nt: TGTGCCAGCAGCTTGGGGAGGACAGGGTCATCCAAAAACATTCAGTTCTTC

j_gene: TRBJ2-3
d_gene: .
abundance: many
v_gene: TRBV25-1
CDR3aa: CASSQPGFLTSTDTQYF
CDR3nt: TGTGCCAGCAGCCAGCCGGGGTTCTTGACTAGCACAGATACGCAGTATTTT

j_gene: TRBJ2-6
d_gene: .
abundance: many
v_gene: TRBV12-3/TRBV12-4
CDR3aa: CASRALPGAFRSGANVLTF
CDR3nt: TGTGCCAGCAGAGCCCTCCCTGGGGCGTTTCGATCTGGGGCCAACGTCCTGACTTTC

j_gene: TRBJ1-1
d_gene: .
abundance: .
v_gene: TRBV6-6
CDR3aa: CASTEADGHTEAFF
CDR3nt: TGTGCCAGCACCGAAGCTGACGGACACACTGAAGCTTTCTTT

j_gene: TRBJ1-2
d_gene: .
abundance: few
v_gene: TRBV6-1
CDR3aa: CASSERYGSATYYGYTF
CDR3nt: TGTGCCAGCAGTGAAAGGTACGGGTCAGCAACTTACTATGGCTACACCTTC

j_gene: TRBJ2-1
d_gene: TRBD1
abundance: once
v_gene: TRBV12-3/TRBV12-4
CDR3aa: CASSFKGQGKETQFF
CDR3nt: TGTGCCAGCAGTTTTAAGGGACAGGGGAAAGAGACCCAGTTCTTC

j_gene: TRBJ2-1
d_gene: TRBD2
abundance: few
v_gene: TRBV6-5
CDR3aa: CASSTSGSYNEQFF
CDR3nt: TGTGCCAGCAGTACTAGCGGGAGCTACAATGAGCAGTTCTTC

j_gene: TRBJ2-7
d_gene: TRBD1
abundance: .
v_gene: TRBV11-2
CDR3aa: CASSLSGTGSYEQYF
CDR3nt: TGTGCCAGCAGCTTAAGTGGGACAGGGAGCTACGAGCAGTACTTC

j_gene: TRBJ2-7
d_gene: TRBD2
abundance: many
v_gene: TRBV12-3/TRBV12-4
CDR3aa: CASSFTGTSDEQYF
CDR3nt: TGTGCCAGCAGTTTCACAGGGACTAGCGATGAGCAGTACTTC

j_gene: TRBJ1-1
d_gene: .
abundance: .
v_gene: TRBV6-2/TRBV6-3
CDR3aa: CASSLKENTEAFF
CDR3nt: TGTGCCAGCAGCCTCAAGGAGAACACTGAAGCTTTCTTT

j_gene: TRBJ2-2
d_gene: .
abundance: .
v_gene: TRBV7-7
CDR3aa: CASSLAGGLNTGELFF
CDR3nt: TGTGCTAGCAGCTTAGCTGGGGGATTAAACACCGGGGAGCTGTTTTTT

j_gene: TRBJ2-3
d_gene: TRBD2
abundance: few
v_gene: TRBV6-4
CDR3aa: CASSDSRNDCGGDTQYF
CDR3nt: TGTGCCAGCAGTGACTCGCGAAATGATTGCGGGGGAGATACGCAGTATTTT

j_gene: TRBJ2-3
d_gene: TRBD2
abundance: few
v_gene: TRBV6-1
CDR3aa: CASSEASGGATDTQYF
CDR3nt: TGTGCCAGCAGTGAAGCTAGCGGGGGGGCCACAGATACGCAGTATTTT

j_gene: TRBJ2-1
d_gene: .
abundance: medium-sized
v_gene: TRBV7-2
CDR3aa: CASSLIGVPYEQFF
CDR3nt: TGTGCCAGCAGCTTGATAGGGGTACCGTACGAGCAGTTCTTC

j_gene: TRBJ1-4
d_gene: TRBD1
abundance: medium-sized
v_gene: TRBV12-3/TRBV12-4
CDR3aa: CASSLGTEGREKLFF
CDR3nt: TGTGCCAGCAGTTTGGGGACAGAAGGTCGGGAAAAACTGTTTTTT

j_gene: TRBJ1-1
d_gene: .
abundance: .
v_gene: TRBV6-1
CDR3aa: CASSRFPGHTEAFF
CDR3nt: TGTGCCAGCAGTCGCTTTCCGGGCCACACTGAAGCTTTCTTT

j_gene: TRBJ1-3
d_gene: .
abundance: many
v_gene: TRBV7-2
CDR3aa: CASSLTPGTGNTIYF
CDR3nt: TGTGCCAGCAGCTTAACTCCAGGGACTGGAAACACCATATATTTT

j_gene: TRBJ2-7
d_gene: .
abundance: medium-sized
v_gene: TRBV12-5
CDR3aa: CASAWDFSYEQYF
CDR3nt: TGTGCTAGTGCCTGGGACTTCTCCTACGAGCAGTACTTC

j_gene: TRBJ1-1
d_gene: .
abundance: .
v_gene: TRBV6-8
CDR3aa: CATAGAGKGDTEAFF
CDR3nt: TGTGCCACCGCCGGGGCCGGCAAGGGGGACACTGAAGCTTTCTTT

j_gene: TRBJ2-1
d_gene: TRBD1
abundance: medium-sized
v_gene: TRBV12-3/TRBV12-4
CDR3aa: CASTPSTGIYEQFF
CDR3nt: TGTGCCAGCACCCCTTCGACAGGGATTTACGAGCAGTTCTTC

j_gene: TRBJ2-5
d_gene: .
abundance: .
v_gene: TRBV25-1
CDR3aa: CASTPEGTYNEQYF
CDR3nt: TGTGCCAGCACCCCAGAGGGCACTTACAATGAGCAGTACTTC